The following is a T cell receptor beta chain sequence with its context. The target antigen is unknown. The data were obtained in a study of T cell responses to AZD1222 COVID-19 vaccine. Study-wide findings and caveats: Just six people given AZD1222 tested seropositive at baseline. Clonal diversity was possibly underestimated, and white British individuals and females predominated among donors.

Generated by immunoSEQ multiplex PCR, the TCRdb table keeps only in-frame clones and is missing some. This table holds 70,000 to 95,000 clones, roughly 88% found once. The clonotype comes from an adult in good health. The material was peripheral blood, obtained on day 0 of MenACWY control vaccination.

CDR3 loop: CASSQSGATQYF. Written as DNA, the CDR3 is TGCGCCAGCAGTCAATCTGGCGCTACCCAGTACTTC. J is TRBJ2-5 and V is TRBV23-1, with D unclear. TRBV23-1 carries the ORF label, with uncertain function. The CDR3 has 12 residues. Trimming pared 0 bases from V and 8 bases from J, leaving 7 bases between.